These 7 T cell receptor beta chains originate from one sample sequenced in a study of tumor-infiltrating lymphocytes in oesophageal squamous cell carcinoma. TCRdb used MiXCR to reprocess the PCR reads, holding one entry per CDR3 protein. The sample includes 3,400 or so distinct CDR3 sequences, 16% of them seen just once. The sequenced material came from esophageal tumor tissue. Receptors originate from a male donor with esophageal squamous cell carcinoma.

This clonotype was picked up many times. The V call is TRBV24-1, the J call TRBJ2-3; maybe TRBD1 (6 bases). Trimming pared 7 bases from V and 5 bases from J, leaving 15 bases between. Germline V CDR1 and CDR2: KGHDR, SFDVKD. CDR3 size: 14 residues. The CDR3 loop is CATSRQDLQDTQYF. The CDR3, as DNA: TGTGCCACCAGCAGACAGGACCTACAAGATACGCAGTATTTT.

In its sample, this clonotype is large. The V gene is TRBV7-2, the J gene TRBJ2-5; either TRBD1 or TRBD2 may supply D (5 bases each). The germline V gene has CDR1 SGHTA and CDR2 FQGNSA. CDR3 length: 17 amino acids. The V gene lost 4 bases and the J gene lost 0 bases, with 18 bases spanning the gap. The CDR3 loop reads CASSSDLGTSDQETQYF. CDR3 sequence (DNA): TGTGCCAGCAGCTCCGACCTGGGGACCTCGGACCAAGAGACCCAGTACTTC. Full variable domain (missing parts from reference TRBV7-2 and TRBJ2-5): GAGVSQSPSNKVTEKGKDVELRCDPISGHTALYWYRQSLGQGLEFLIYFQGNSAPDKSGLPSDRFSAERTGGSVSTLTIQRTQQEDSAVYLCASSSDLGTSDQETQYFGPGTRLLVL.

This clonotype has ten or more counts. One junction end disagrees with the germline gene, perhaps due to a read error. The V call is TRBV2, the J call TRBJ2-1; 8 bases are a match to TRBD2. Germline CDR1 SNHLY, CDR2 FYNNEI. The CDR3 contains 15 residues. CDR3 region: CASSEAGAVYNEQFF. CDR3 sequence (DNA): TGTGCCAGCAGCGAAGCGGGGGCGGTCTACAATGAGCAGTTCTTC. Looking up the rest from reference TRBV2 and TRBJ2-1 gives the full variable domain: EPEVTQTPSHQVTQMGQEVILRCVPISNHLYFYWYRQILGQKVEFLVSFYNNEISEKSEIFDDQFSVERPDGSNFTLKIRSTKLEDSAMYFCASSEAGAVYNEQFFGPGTRLTVL.

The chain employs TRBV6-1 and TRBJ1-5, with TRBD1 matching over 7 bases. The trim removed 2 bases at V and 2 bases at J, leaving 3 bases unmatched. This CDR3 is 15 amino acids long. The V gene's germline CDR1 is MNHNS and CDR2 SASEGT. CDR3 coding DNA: TGTGCCAGCAGTGAACGACAGGGTGGCAATCAGCCCCAGCATTTT. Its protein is CASSERQGGNQPQHF.

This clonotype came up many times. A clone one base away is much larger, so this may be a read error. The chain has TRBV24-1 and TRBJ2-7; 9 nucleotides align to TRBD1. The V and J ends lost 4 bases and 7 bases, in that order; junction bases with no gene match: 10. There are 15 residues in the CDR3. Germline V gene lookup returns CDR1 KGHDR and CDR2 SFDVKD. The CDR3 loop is CATSDPGQGYNEQYF. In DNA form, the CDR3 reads TGTGCCACCAGTGACCCGGGACAGGGATACAATGAGCAGTACTTC.

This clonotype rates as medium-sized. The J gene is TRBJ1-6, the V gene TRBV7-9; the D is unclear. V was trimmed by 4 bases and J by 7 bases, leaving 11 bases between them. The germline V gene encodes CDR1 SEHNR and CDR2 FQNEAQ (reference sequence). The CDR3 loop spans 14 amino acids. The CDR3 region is CASSSRAENSPLHF. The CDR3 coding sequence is TGTGCCAGCAGCTCAAGGGCGGAGAATTCACCCCTCCACTTT.

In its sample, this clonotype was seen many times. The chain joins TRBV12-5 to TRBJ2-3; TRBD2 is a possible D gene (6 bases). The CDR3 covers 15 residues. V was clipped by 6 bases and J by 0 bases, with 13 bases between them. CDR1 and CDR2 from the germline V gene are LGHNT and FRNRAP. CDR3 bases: TGTGCTAGTGGCCGTCGGGACTCCAGCACAGATACGCAGTATTTT. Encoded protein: CASGRRDSSTDTQYF.